These 31 T cell receptor beta chains were all obtained from the same sample, sequenced in a study of T-cell memory formation after mild COVID-19 (dated by TCRdb to 2020 to 2022). Library preparation used 5' RACE. The reads were generated on an Illumina NovaSeq 6000. TCRdb itself trimmed the public reads at Q25 with fastp, ran MiXCR and retained productive beta chains. Each entry is one CDR3 protein sequence, shown with its most common DNA and genes. The sample table records about 190,000 distinct CDR3 sequences; around 30% of these occur just once. The top ten constitute about an eighth of the sample. Material: PBMCs or a T cell subset sorted from them (not recorded which). All receptors come from an adult woman who had mild COVID-19 (a few samples of this study predate the infection). The sample titles of this study are shuffled in the database, so cell type and time point are left out; the donor was told from shared clones.

The V gene is TRBV29-1, the J gene TRBJ2-5, with 10 bases that match TRBD2. V trimming: 4 bases; J trimming: 1 base; junction bases outside the gene matches: 3. Germline V lookup: CDR1 SQVTM, CDR2 ANQGSEA. CDR3 size: 14 residues. CDR3 in amino acids: CSVALAGVQETQYF. The CDR3 nucleotides read TGCAGCGTTGCCCTAGCGGGAGTCCAAGAGACCCAGTACTTC.

Only a few counts were recorded for this clonotype. The chain joins TRBV7-9 to TRBJ2-1, with 11 bases lining up with TRBD2. Germline lookup yields CDR1 SEHNR and CDR2 FQNEAQ (reference sequence). This CDR3 has 14 amino acids. The trim removed 2 bases at V and 9 bases at J, leaving 3 bases unmatched. CDR3 coding DNA: TGTGCCAGCAGCTTATCTAGCGGGGGGTCTGAGCAGTTCTTC. Translation gives CASSLSSGGSEQFF.

This clonotype was observed a few times. The chain uses TRBV12-3 or TRBV12-4 and TRBJ2-1; unclear D gene. Trimming left V 1 base short and J 2 bases short, with 9 bases between. The CDR3 runs to 15 residues. The CDR3 nucleotides read TGTGCCAGCAGTTTAGAAACGGTTCCCTACAATGAGCAGTTCTTC. It codes for CASSLETVPYNEQFF.

This clonotype was seen a few times. J is TRBJ1-5 and V is TRBV20-1; the D gene is possibly TRBD1 (5 bases). CDR3 length equals 15 residues. Germline CDR1 is DFQATT and CDR2 is SNEGSKA (reference sequence). Trimming cost V 2 bases and J 2 bases, with 13 bases left between them. CDR3 DNA sequence: TGCAGTGCTAGATCGGGGGGACTCGGCAATCAGCCCCAGCATTTT. Encoded protein: CSARSGGLGNQPQHF.

The rearrangement joins TRBV5-1 to TRBJ2-6, with 10 bases identical to TRBD1. Germline V gene lookup returns CDR1 SGHRS and CDR2 YFSETQ. CDR3 size: 19 residues. J was trimmed by 0 bases and V by 4 bases; bases with no gene match: 10. The DNA for the CDR3 is TGCGCCAGCAGCCCTGGGACAGGGGTTTTCAGCTCTGGGGCCAACGTCCTGACTTTC. Translating gives CASSPGTGVFSSGANVLTF.

V gene TRBV7-9 combines with J gene TRBJ1-6; TRBD1 matches at 9 bases. V lost 1 base to trimming and J lost 9 bases; unmatched junction nucleotides: 4. CDR3 size: 15 residues. Germline loops: CDR1 SEHNR, CDR2 FQNEAQ (reference sequence). Here the CDR3 reads CASSLGRQGVSPLHF. CDR3 DNA: TGTGCCAGCAGCTTAGGGAGACAGGGGGTTTCACCCCTCCACTTT. Looking up the rest from reference TRBV7-9 and TRBJ1-6 gives the full variable domain: DTGVSQNPRHKITKRGQNVTFRCDPISEHNRLYWYRQTLGQGPEFLTYFQNEAQLEKSRLLSDRFSAERPKGSFSTLEIQRTEQGDSAMYLCASSLGRQGVSPLHFGNGTRLTVT.

Many counts were recorded for this clonotype. The genes are TRBV24-1 and TRBJ2-5; 7 nucleotides line up with TRBD2. The CDR3 is 13 amino acids. Trimming cost V 3 bases and J 9 bases; bases outside gene matches: 6. CDR1 KGHDR and CDR2 SFDVKD come from the germline V gene. In DNA form, the CDR3 reads TGTGCCACCAGTGATGTTCGGGAGGTCGCCCAGTACTTC. Translating it yields CATSDVREVAQYF.

J is TRBJ2-2 and V is TRBV5-4; TRBD1 aligns across 10 bases. The CDR3 loop spans 15 amino acids. V lost 4 bases, J lost 5 bases, and 5 bases stayed unmatched. Germline values: CDR1 SGHNT, CDR2 YYREEE (reference sequence). CDR3: CASSQDRGQTGELFF. The CDR3 DNA reads TGTGCCAGCAGCCAAGACAGGGGGCAGACCGGGGAGCTGTTTTTT.

This clonotype was detected a few times. V is TRBV6-5 and J is TRBJ1-2; tentative D call: TRBD1 (5 bases). CDR1 and CDR2 (germline): MNHEY, SVGAGI. V was cut by 2 bases and J by 4 bases, with 11 bases left in between. The CDR3 extends over 14 amino acids. The CDR3 bases are TGTGCCAGCAGTTACCGAGGGGCCGGCTATGGCTACACCTTC. This sequence encodes CASSYRGAGYGYTF.

This clonotype was seen only a few times. This chain joins TRBV7-2 and TRBJ2-1; the D is unclear. V dropped 4 bases and J dropped 8 bases, with 15 bases sitting between them. CDR3 length equals 14 residues. Germline V lookup: CDR1 SGHTA, CDR2 FQGNSA. The CDR3 bases are TGTGCCAGCAGCTATACGAGGAACACGGATGAGCAGTTCTTC. Translated, it gives CASSYTRNTDEQFF.

This clonotype was picked up many times. The V and J genes are TRBV5-1 and TRBJ2-7; 15 nucleotides line up with TRBD2. The CDR3 consists of 16 residues. The germline CDR1 and CDR2 sequences are SGHRS and YFSETQ. J gave up 5 bases and V 4 bases, and 7 bases lay outside the gene matches. The CDR3 DNA is TGCGCCAGCAGCGCACCGGGACTAGCGGGAGGCAACGAGCAGTACTTC. Encoded protein: CASSAPGLAGGNEQYF.

The J gene is TRBJ1-5, the V gene TRBV2; tentatively, D is TRBD1 (5 bases). The CDR3 loop spans 15 amino acids. Per the germline V gene, CDR1 is SNHLY and CDR2 is FYNNEI. The V end lost 5 bases, the J end lost 3 bases, and 14 bases lay between the germline ends. The CDR3 is CASSNDRGNNQPQHF. CDR3 sequence (DNA): TGTGCCAGCAGTAACGACAGAGGAAACAATCAGCCCCAGCATTTT. Filled out from reference TRBV2 and TRBJ1-5, the complete variable domain reads EPEVTQTPSHQVTQMGQEVILRCVPISNHLYFYWYRQILGQKVEFLVSFYNNEISEKSEIFDDQFSVERPDGSNFTLKIRSTKLEDSAMYFCASSNDRGNNQPQHFGDGTRLSIL.

J is TRBJ2-7 and V is TRBV24-1; 7 nucleotides line up with TRBD2. V lost 5 bases, J lost 0 bases, and 9 bases stayed unmatched. The CDR3 runs to 16 residues. CDR1 is KGHDR and CDR2 is SFDVKD in the germline V gene. The CDR3 sequence: CATSAQTSPTSYEQYF. CDR3 in DNA: TGTGCCACCAGTGCTCAGACTAGCCCAACCTCCTACGAGCAGTACTTC.

This clonotype was seen a few times. The CDR3 loop reads CASSYSYNEQFF. CDR3 bases: TGTGCCAGCTCCTACTCCTACAATGAGCAGTTCTTC. The chain carries TRBV7-9 and TRBJ2-1; D unresolved. CDR3 size: 12 residues. Germline V CDR1 and CDR2: SEHNR, FQNEAQ (reference sequence). Between the trimmed V and J ends, which lost 8 bases and 0 bases, there was a span of 5 bases.

The rearrangement joins TRBV4-3 to TRBJ2-7; no clear D. V was shortened by 1 base and J by 5 bases, with 6 bases between the two germline ends. The CDR3 consists of 12 residues. Germline V lookup: CDR1 LGHNA, CDR2 YSLEER. The DNA of the CDR3 is TGCGCCAGCAGCCAAGTGTCGGACGAGCAGTACTTC. Translated, it gives CASSQVSDEQYF.

This clonotype was counted at least ten times. This chain connects TRBV6-6 to TRBJ2-2, with D perhaps matching TRBD1 or TRBD2 (6 bases each). Germline V gene sequence: CDR1 MNHNY, CDR2 SVGAGI (reference sequence). Trimming pared 8 bases from V and 4 bases from J, leaving 20 bases between. The CDR3 consists of 16 residues. This CDR3 is CASLLWGARGTGELFF. The CDR3 DNA reads TGTGCCAGCCTACTATGGGGGGCGCGAGGCACCGGGGAGCTGTTTTTT.

The gene calls are TRBV20-1 and TRBJ2-3; TRBD2 might be the D (7 bases). This CDR3 region has 13 residues. Germline values: CDR1 DFQATT, CDR2 SNEGSKA (reference sequence). The V gene lost 6 bases and the J gene lost 6 bases, with 16 bases spanning the gap. This CDR3 is CSAHGGGVDTQYF. The CDR3 DNA reads TGCAGTGCCCATGGGGGGGGCGTTGATACGCAGTATTTT.

J is TRBJ2-7 and V is TRBV2, with D possibly TRBD1 on 7 matching bases. The CDR3 runs to 14 residues. Germline CDR1 SNHLY, CDR2 FYNNEI. Trimming pared 5 bases from V and 5 bases from J, leaving 16 bases between. In DNA form, the CDR3 reads TGTGCCAGCAGTCCAGGGGGGCCCGTCCACGAGCAGTACTTC. This encodes CASSPGGPVHEQYF.

This clonotype appeared many times. The chain links TRBV20-1 to TRBJ1-4, with D unresolved. The CDR3 has 14 residues. The germline V and J ends were trimmed by 3 bases and 6 bases, with 14 bases remaining between them. Germline CDR1 is DFQATT and CDR2 is SNEGSKA (reference sequence). The CDR3 region is CSARWLGLHEKLFF. CDR3 DNA sequence: TGCAGTGCTAGGTGGCTCGGGCTTCATGAAAAACTGTTTTTT.

The V gene is TRBV15, the J gene TRBJ1-5, with TRBD1 as a possible D gene (6 bases). Germline loops: CDR1 LNHNV, CDR2 YYDKDF (reference sequence). Trimming left V 4 bases short and J 3 bases short, with 7 bases between. The CDR3 is 13 residues long. This CDR3 is CATSKGDNQPQHF. Here the CDR3 DNA reads TGTGCCACCAGCAAGGGGGACAATCAGCCCCAGCATTTT. Together with reference TRBV15 and TRBJ1-5, the CDR3 gives the full variable domain: DAMVIQNPRYQVTQFGKPVTLSCSQTLNHNVMYWYQQKSSQAPKLLFHYYDKDFNNEADTPDNFQSRRPNTSFCFLDIRSPGLGDTAMYLCATSKGDNQPQHFGDGTRLSIL.

This clonotype was picked up a small number of times. The chain employs TRBV5-1 and TRBJ2-5; unclear D gene. Germline loops: CDR1 SGHRS, CDR2 YFSETQ. CDR3 length: 12 residues. V lost 2 bases and J lost 1, with 3 bases in between. The CDR3 DNA reads TGCGCCAGCAGCTTTGGCCAAGAGACCCAGTACTTC. This translates into CASSFGQETQYF.

This clonotype was counted only a few times. The CDR3 bases are TGTGCCAGCAGCTTGGGGTTTAAGAATACGCAGTATTTT. This codes for CASSLGFKNTQYF. This chain links TRBV7-2 with TRBJ2-3; the D is unclear. Germline V gene sequence: CDR1 SGHTA, CDR2 FQGNSA. The CDR3 spans 13 residues. V was pared by 3 bases and J by 7 bases, with 11 bases between.

The rearrangement links TRBV6-2 or TRBV6-3 to TRBJ2-7; D call uncertain. There are 11 residues in the CDR3. With 5 bases removed from V and 3 bases from J, the gap between germline ends came to 5 bases. Germline CDR1 MNHEY, CDR2 SVGEGT. CDR3 in DNA: TGTGCCAGCAGTCACTACTACGAGCAGTACTTC. It is translated as CASSHYYEQYF.

This clonotype has just a few counts. The chain uses TRBV10-3 and TRBJ2-1; D possibly uses TRBD1 or TRBD2 (6 bases each). Trimming removed 8 bases at V and 2 bases at J, with 19 bases between. Germline CDR1 reads ENHRY; CDR2 reads SYGVKD. CDR3 size: 16 residues. CDR3 coding DNA: TGTGCCATCCGAGGAGGGGACACCGGAACCTACAATGAGCAGTTCTTC. Amino acids: CAIRGGDTGTYNEQFF.

The CDR3 sequence is CASGSGHSTDTQYF. The CDR3 DNA reads as TGTGCCAGCGGATCGGGCCACAGCACAGATACGCAGTATTTT. The chain uses TRBV7-3 and TRBJ2-3; no firm D call. CDR1 SGHTA and CDR2 FQGTGA come from the germline V gene. The CDR3 covers 14 residues. Trimming left V 8 bases short and J 0 bases short, with 12 bases between.

This clonotype was observed a few times. The chain has TRBV6-6 and TRBJ2-1; the D is unclear. V lost 5 bases to trimming and J lost 6 bases, with 11 bases between them. Germline V gene lookup returns CDR1 MNHNY and CDR2 SVGAGI (reference sequence). The length of the CDR3 is 13 residues. As DNA, the CDR3 is TGTGCCAGCAGTAGCCCAGTTCCCAATGAGCAGTTCTTC. Protein sequence: CASSSPVPNEQFF.

This clonotype was found a few times. This rearrangement joins TRBV9 to TRBJ2-3, with TRBD1 matching 9 bases. The CDR3 is 16 residues long. The germline V gene encodes CDR1 SGDLS and CDR2 YYNGEE. The ends lost 3 bases at V and 0 bases at J; junction bases unmatched: 5. The CDR3 is CASSEQGAHSTDTQYF. CDR3 nucleotides: TGTGCCAGCAGCGAACAGGGGGCCCATAGCACAGATACGCAGTATTTT.

V usage is TRBV4-2 and J usage is TRBJ2-7; D gene ambiguous. V was shortened by 2 bases and J by 0 bases, with 11 bases between the two germline ends. Germline V gene sequence: CDR1 LGHNA, CDR2 YNFKEQ. The CDR3 extends over 15 amino acids. The CDR3 DNA reads TGTGCCAGCAGCCAACACACCCATAGCTCCTACGAGCAGTACTTC. Translation: CASSQHTHSSYEQYF.

The chain carries TRBV5-1 and TRBJ1-3; weak D call: TRBD1 (6 bases). From germline, CDR1 is SGHRS and CDR2 YFSETQ. CDR3 length: 15 residues. Trimming removed 1 base at V and 2 bases at J, with 10 bases between. CDR3 residues: CASSLQGQTGNTIYF. Written as DNA, the CDR3 is TGCGCCAGCAGCTTGCAGGGGCAGACTGGAAACACCATATATTTT.

There are a few counts of this clonotype. The chain has TRBV11-2 and TRBJ2-2; 7 nucleotides line up with TRBD1. Germline trimming cut 5 bases from V and 0 bases from J; bases unmatched to any gene: 6. The germline V gene has CDR1 SGHAT and CDR2 FQNNGV. CDR3 size: 16 residues. The CDR3 region is CASSDETGTNTGELFF. The CDR3 DNA reads as TGTGCCAGCAGCGACGAGACAGGGACGAACACCGGGGAGCTGTTTTTT.

This clonotype was recorded a few times. This chain links TRBV29-1 with TRBJ2-1, with 7 bases lining up with TRBD2. From germline, CDR1 is SQVTM and CDR2 ANQGSEA. There are 14 residues in the CDR3. Unmatched junction bases numbered 5, after V lost 0 bases and J lost 6 bases. The CDR3 region has the DNA TGCAGCGTTGAAGACGGTGGGAGGGCCAATGAGCAGTTCTTC. Its protein is CSVEDGGRANEQFF.